Below, 15 T cell receptor beta chains from the same sample are listed, as sequenced in a study of PD-1 blockade in mismatch repair-deficient tumors. Some clones are missing from TCRdb's copy, which holds only in-frame ones; the method was immunoSEQ multiplex PCR. Of approximately 110,000 clones in the sample, around 80% are singletons; the top ten hold around 4.7%. The sample in question was peripheral blood, obtained approximately 14 months after starting pembrolizumab. The receptors were gathered from an adult with mismatch repair-deficient cancer.

The chain couples TRBV9 to TRBJ2-1; D may be TRBD1 or TRBD2 (5 bases each). Germline V gives CDR1 SGDLS, CDR2 YYNGEE. V lost 0 bases and J lost 1, with 8 bases in between. This CDR3 contains 15 residues. The CDR3 here is CASSVGGASYNEQFF. The CDR3 DNA is TGTGCCAGCAGCGTAGGAGGGGCGTCCTACAATGAGCAGTTCTTC.

The V gene is TRBV6-5, the J gene TRBJ1-1; D possibly corresponds to TRBD1 (5 bases). CDR3 length equals 14 residues. In germline, CDR1 is MNHEY, CDR2 SVGAGI. V was pared by 4 bases and J by 7 bases, with 16 bases between. The CDR3, as DNA: TGTGCCAGCAGTTCCGCAGGGAGGGCACTTGAAGCTTTCTTT. It encodes CASSSAGRALEAFF.

The V gene is TRBV5-1, the J gene TRBJ2-1, with TRBD2 as a possible D gene (6 bases). Trimming shortened V by 1 base and J by 2 bases, and 10 bases separated the two germline ends. The CDR3 runs to 15 residues. From germline, CDR1 is SGHRS and CDR2 YFSETQ. CDR3 in amino acids: CASSLPGGTYNEQFF. The CDR3 nucleotides are TGCGCCAGCAGCTTGCCAGGCGGGACCTACAATGAGCAGTTCTTC.

The chain has TRBV7-9 and TRBJ1-2; 8 bases fit TRBD1. In germline, CDR1 is SEHNR, CDR2 FQNEAQ (reference sequence). The ends lost 4 bases at V and 8 bases at J; junction bases unmatched: 9. The length of the CDR3 is 14 residues. Here the CDR3 reads CASSSGLDRDGYTF. As DNA, the CDR3 is TGTGCCAGCAGCTCGGGACTGGACAGGGACGGCTACACCTTC.

The V gene is TRBV6-4, the J gene TRBJ2-7; D gene uncertain. The CDR3 has 13 residues. From germline, CDR1 is MRHNA and CDR2 SNTAGT. The V gene lost 8 bases and the J gene lost 2 bases, with 13 bases spanning the gap. CDR3 coding DNA: TGTGCCAGCCCTACAGAAGTAGCCTACGAGCAGTACTTC. This translates into CASPTEVAYEQYF.

The chain carries TRBV9 and TRBJ2-7; no reliable D call. The CDR3 covers 14 residues. Germline CDR1 reads SGDLS; CDR2 reads YYNGEE. Trimming took 0 bases from V and 0 from J, leaving 7 bases between them. The CDR3 sequence is CASSVAALSYEQYF. In DNA, the CDR3 is TGTGCCAGCAGCGTAGCAGCGCTCTCCTACGAGCAGTACTTC.

J is TRBJ2-3 and V is TRBV7-3, with unresolved D. CDR1 and CDR2 (germline): SGHTA, FQGTGA. The CDR3 runs to 13 residues. V lost 3 bases to trimming and J lost 3 bases, with 7 bases between them. CDR3 protein: CASSFKGTDTQYF. CDR3 nucleotides: TGTGCCAGCAGCTTTAAAGGAACAGATACGCAGTATTTT.

This chain joins TRBV2 and TRBJ1-2, with D possibly TRBD1 on 5 matching bases. CDR1 SNHLY and CDR2 FYNNEI come from the germline V gene. V was trimmed by 7 bases and J by 4 bases, leaving 16 bases between them. This CDR3 has 14 amino acids. CDR3 nucleotide sequence: TGTGCCAGCACCCCTGCCAGGGTGCGCTATGGCTACACCTTC. This codes for CASTPARVRYGYTF.

The V call is TRBV7-9, the J call TRBJ2-4; 9 positions match TRBD2. CDR1 SEHNR and CDR2 FQNEAQ come from the germline V gene (reference sequence). The CDR3 covers 14 residues. J was trimmed by 5 bases and V by 5 bases; bases with no gene match: 4. The CDR3 bases are TGTGCCAGCAGCACGACTAGCGGAGAAAACATTCAGTACTTC. It is translated as CASSTTSGENIQYF.

The J gene is TRBJ2-3, the V gene TRBV23-1, with D uncertain. TRBV23-1 qualifies as an ORF whose function is uncertain. CDR3 length equals 14 residues. V was cut by 4 bases and J by 1 base, with 9 bases left in between. DNA of the CDR3: TGCGCCAGCAGTCCAATCGAGCGCACAGATACGCAGTATTTT. It translates to CASSPIERTDTQYF.

The rearrangement uses TRBV28 and TRBJ2-1; 10 bases agree with TRBD1. This CDR3 is built from 15 residues. Trimming took 5 bases from V and 7 from J; bases not matched to a gene: 8. Germline V gene data show CDR1 as MDHEN and CDR2 as SYDVKM. The CDR3 loop is CASSGGQGMLNEQFF. The CDR3 DNA sequence: TGTGCCAGCAGTGGGGGACAGGGGATGTTGAATGAGCAGTTCTTC.

V gene TRBV7-9 combines with J gene TRBJ2-5; possible D gene TRBD2, 7 bases. With 5 bases removed from V and 3 bases from J, the gap between germline ends came to 19 bases. The CDR3 is made up of 16 amino acids. Per the germline V gene, CDR1 is SEHNR and CDR2 is FQNEAQ (reference sequence). The CDR3, as DNA: TGTGCCAGCAGCATCACCACAGGGAGGGGAAAAGAGACCCAGTACTTC. Amino acids: CASSITTGRGKETQYF.

V usage is TRBV7-3 and J usage is TRBJ2-3, with TRBD2 matching over 10 bases. The J segment lost 5 bases and the V segment lost 5 bases, leaving 13 bases of the junction unmatched. This CDR3 has 17 amino acids. Germline CDR1 is SGHTA and CDR2 is FQGTGA. Written as DNA, the CDR3 is TGTGCCAGCAGCCCTACGAGCGGGAGGGCCTCGAGAGATACGCAGTATTTT. It specifies CASSPTSGRASRDTQYF.

J is TRBJ2-5 and V is TRBV5-6, with 7 bases fitting TRBD1. V was pared by 3 bases and J by 2 bases, with 7 bases of the junction left unmatched. The CDR3 sequence is 15 residues long. CDR1 and CDR2 from the germline V gene are SGHDT and YYEEEE. In DNA form, the CDR3 reads TGTGCCAGCAGCTCGCTGGACAGGCTACAAGAGACCCAGTACTTC. Amino acids: CASSSLDRLQETQYF.

This clone was seen once. The rearrangement links TRBV7-9 to TRBJ2-1; D gene unclear. V lost 1 base, J lost 10 bases, and 8 bases lay in between. The CDR3 runs to 12 residues. Germline CDR1 SEHNR, CDR2 FQNEAQ (reference sequence). This CDR3 reads CASSLGTNEQFF. CDR3 sequence (DNA): TGTGCCAGCAGCTTAGGTACGAACGAGCAGTTCTTC.